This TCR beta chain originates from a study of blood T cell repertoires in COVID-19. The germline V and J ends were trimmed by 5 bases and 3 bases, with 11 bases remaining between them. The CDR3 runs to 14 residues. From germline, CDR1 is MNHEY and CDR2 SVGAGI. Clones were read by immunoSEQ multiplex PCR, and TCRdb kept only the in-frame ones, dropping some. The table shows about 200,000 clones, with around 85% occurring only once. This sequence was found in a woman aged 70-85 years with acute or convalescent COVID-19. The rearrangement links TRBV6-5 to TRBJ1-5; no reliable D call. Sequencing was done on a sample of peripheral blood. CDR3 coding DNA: TGTGCCAGCAGTCCTCGGGGAGACAATCAGCCCCAGCATTTT. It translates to CASSPRGDNQPQHF.